This TCR beta chain originates from a study of blood T cell repertoires in COVID-19 (dated by TCRdb to about 2020). About the study as a whole: Samples covering the acute and convalescent phases of COVID-19 were provided by collaborators in the United States, Italy and Spain. Where available, HLA class I and class II types were taken from metadata supplied by the sample provider and were not determined by assay-based typing. The repertoires were made available in a free public database intended to serve as a resource for research on the immune response to SARS-CoV-2. The samples were drawn from the first 160 participants of the ongoing ImmuneRACE study and from 1,200 or so subjects provided by 6 global collaborators. Nearly every sample came with metadata listing a de-identified subject ID, COVID-19 status, age in years and sex. Deeply sampled blood TCRbeta repertoires from subjects exposed to, actively infected with, or recovered from COVID-19 were included in the dataset. The prospective study material was composed of cDNA or gDNA derived from T cells, B-cell-depleted T cells, or PBMCs. What the authors observed across the whole study: Clinical and demographic metadata were provided uncurated, with the amount varying by source and participant.

TCRbeta CDR3 regions were amplified from genomic DNA by means of the immunoSEQ Assay, a bias-controlled multiplex PCR. From the authors' description of their analysis: Within the assay, amplification of reference gene primers was used to estimate how many nucleated cells each sample contained. To quantify the absolute abundance of each unique TCRbeta CDR3 rearrangement, sequence reads were collapsed and filtered. Productive Simpson clonality was computed per sample as the square root of Simpson's diversity index over productive rearrangements. TCRdb limited this immuneACCESS table to in-frame rearrangements with V and J called. A share of clones is missing; checked studies link under half to unresolved V genes, and the rest is unexplained. D and trimming come from the DNA, and the V and J calls and clone size come from that table. This sample has roughly 370,000 clones in its table, and 80% to 90% of those were observed once. The ten most abundant clones make up roughly a tenth of the sample.

Enrolling through a virtual design, the prospective study's participants ranged in age from roughly 18 to 90 years and lived across 20 to 30 United States geographic areas. To assign participants to cohorts, the prospective study relied on clinical history that participants themselves reported in a screening survey and a study questionnaire. ImmuneRACE Cohort 3 recovered participants were defined by two consecutive negative NP/OP PCR tests, healthcare professional clearance, or symptom resolution. In the prospective study, whole blood, serum and a nasopharyngeal or oropharyngeal swab were collected from each participant by mobile phlebotomists. Prospective study participants could optionally give additional blood draws and questionnaires over an approximately two-month period. Before DNA extraction, prospective study blood samples were shipped either frozen or at room temperature. The CDR3 starts with the cysteine, ends with the phenylalanine, and has 13 residues. Only the CDR3 DNA is retained, 39 bases long and in frame from the first base. Via the germline V gene (reference sequence), CDR1 is LGHDT and CDR2 YNNKEL. Trimming leaves V shorter by 5 bases and J shorter by 7 bases, with the junction holding 7 bases beyond the gene matches.

Regarding this clone: Its target antigen remains unknown. Base qualities were left out, and no much larger clone turns up one base away.

Sequencing was carried out using PBMCs or T cells enriched from blood (not recorded which). This clonotype originated in a woman in her forties or fifties who had recovered from COVID-19. The V and J segments used are TRBV3-1 (or the pseudogene TRBV3-2) and TRBJ1-1, with 7 central nucleotides matching TRBD1. The DNA reads as follows: TGTGCCAGCAGCGACCGGGACAGAGGTGAAGCTTTCTTT. It encodes CASSDRDRGEAFF.